This TCR beta chain originates from a study of cytomegalovirus exposure and HLA in healthy donors. V was clipped by 4 bases and J by 4 bases; unmatched bases: 6. There are 15 residues in the CDR3. Per the germline V gene, CDR1 is MNHNS and CDR2 is SASEGT. Remarks on this clone: Its antigen is unknown.

PCR amplification relied on 60 Vbeta primers (plus 13 Jbeta primers). The method was immunoSEQ multiplex PCR; TCRdb's version includes in-frame clones alone and lacks a portion of them. The table lists fewer than 85,000 clones, 78% of them singletons. General study results and limits: TCR beta V- and J-gene trimming was later associated with a missense DCLRE1C variant. Under in vitro conditions, a few CMV-associated chains were confirmed as specific for CMV antigens. Solely CMV serostatus was available to characterize immune exposure. An analysis that was carried out later associated approximately 15,000 TCR beta sequences with HLA alleles at 0.05 false discovery rate.

Sequenced input: PBMCs. The sequence was obtained from a man between 18 and 35 years old in good health and CMV-seropositive. The chain has TRBV6-1 and TRBJ1-5; 8 bases align to TRBD1. In DNA form, the CDR3 reads TGTGCCAGCAGTGGTCTTCGGACAGGGAATCAGCCCCAGCATTTT. Its translation is CASSGLRTGNQPQHF.